This T cell receptor beta chain was profiled in a study of CD8+ T cells in alopecia areata. J gave up 0 bases and V 7 bases, and 5 bases lay outside the gene matches. Germline CDR1 is SNHLY and CDR2 is FYNNEI. The CDR3 is 15 residues long. General observations from the study: Higher clonality and more expanded CD8+ clones appeared in lesional than normal scalp. Patients shared TCRs less clearly than mice did, possibly for HLA-related reasons.

Treatment noted: oral pan-JAK inhibitor, 5-10 mg twice daily. Specimens obtained from alopecia areata patients comprised lesional scalp punch biopsies and peripheral blood. With respect to this clone: What it binds is unknown.

Investigators isolated RNA and reverse transcribed it into cDNA to act as the sequencing template. Repertoires were generated with immunoSEQ multiplex PCR, while TCRdb's copy carries only in-frame clones and drops some. The sample lists roughly 100,000 clones, approximately 90% occurring once. The chain uses TRBV2 and TRBJ2-3, with TRBD1 matching 9 bases. The clonotype originates from a human donor with alopecia areata. Source: CD8+ T cells sorted from blood, taken between weeks 30 and 35, from a patient treated with tofacitinib. The DNA of the CDR3 is TGTGCCAGCATCGGCGGGACAGGGAGCACAGATACGCAGTATTTT. Translation: CASIGGTGSTDTQYF.